The entry below gives a single TCR beta chain sequence along with its context. Genomic DNA (around 2 micrograms) was obtained from cryopreserved PBMCs for construction of TCR beta libraries. The CDR3 has 12 amino acids. Between the trimmed V and J ends, which lost 8 bases and 5 bases, there was a span of 9 bases. Germline CDR1 and CDR2: MGHRA and YSYEKL. The data originate from a study of cytotoxic CD8 clonotypes in ibrutinib-treated CLL. About the study: Response was recorded as partial in some 25 patients and complete in 2; at median around 68 months, approximately 14 remained remitted and roughly 12 had progressed.

Assay: immunoSEQ multiplex PCR; the TCRdb copy retains only in-frame clones and omits some. The sample records 200,000 to 250,000 clones, about four fifths being singletons. This TCR was recovered from a human donor with chronic lymphocytic leukemia. Sequencing used PBMCs, obtained after 12 months of ibrutinib treatment. V gene TRBV4-1 combines with J gene TRBJ2-2; D not certain. CDR3 DNA: TGCGCCAGCGGTCTATGGACCGGGGAGCTGTTTTTT. It codes for CASGLWTGELFF.